One and the same sample provided the 11 T cell receptor beta chains below, sequenced in a study of blood T cell repertoires in COVID-19 (dated by TCRdb to 2020 to 2022). Library preparation was by the immunoSEQ multiplex PCR assay. Not all clones reach the TCRdb copy of this immuneACCESS table, which keeps in-frame sequences only. Checked studies attribute under half of the gap to unresolved V genes and leave the rest unexplained. The sample table holds 200,000 or so clones, of which under 90% were seen once. The ten largest clones take up over 9.5% of the sample. Specimen: peripheral blood. The receptors come from an elderly woman with COVID-19, enrolled during active disease.

The rearrangement joins TRBV6-2 or TRBV6-3 to TRBJ1-1, with TRBD1 matching over 7 bases. The J segment lost 6 bases and the V segment lost 6 bases, leaving 7 bases of the junction unmatched. The CDR3 is 13 residues long. Germline CDR1 and CDR2: MNHEY and SVGEGT. Written as DNA, the CDR3 is TGTGCCAGCAGCAAAACAGGGGTCGCTGAAGCTTTCTTT. Translated, it gives CASSKTGVAEAFF.

This chain links TRBV5-1 with TRBJ2-1; 10 nucleotides align to TRBD1. V lost 4 bases and J lost 7; bases outside the gene matches: 5. Germline CDR1 reads SGHRS; CDR2 reads YFSETQ. The CDR3 is made up of 14 amino acids. The CDR3 DNA reads as TGCGCCAGCAGCCTCCGGGACAGGGGAAATGAGCAGTTCTTC. Translated, it gives CASSLRDRGNEQFF.

The chain links TRBV27 to TRBJ1-1; TRBD1 agrees at 9 bases. The CDR3 is 14 residues long. Losses at the gene ends were 10 bases for V and 2 bases for J; bases not matched to a gene: 8. CDR1 and CDR2 from the germline V gene are MNHEY and SMNVEV (reference sequence). The CDR3 bases are TGTGCCACTCGACAGGGGGGTAGAAACACTGAAGCTTTCTTT. This codes for CATRQGGRNTEAFF.

The chain joins TRBV13 to TRBJ2-5; TRBD2 aligns across 13 bases. V lost 6 bases and J lost 2; bases outside the gene matches: 9. The CDR3 extends over 17 amino acids. CDR1 is PRHDT, CDR2 FYEKMQ, per germline (reference sequence). This CDR3 reads CASSLVGLAGAQETQYF. The CDR3 DNA reads as TGTGCCAGCAGTCTAGTTGGACTAGCGGGGGCACAAGAGACCCAGTACTTC.

The chain's CDR3 is CASTPTGGSDTQYF. In nucleotides, the CDR3 is TGTGCCAGCACCCCGACAGGGGGATCAGATACGCAGTATTTT. The chain uses TRBV9 and TRBJ2-3, with 9 positions matching TRBD1. Losses at the gene ends were 6 bases for V and 4 bases for J; bases not matched to a gene: 6. CDR1 and CDR2 (germline): SGDLS, YYNGEE. The CDR3 runs 14 residues.

This clone has a single count. The chain combines TRBV19 with TRBJ2-7, with 8 positions matching TRBD1. The trim removed 7 bases at V and 2 bases at J, leaving 7 bases unmatched. CDR1 and CDR2 (germline): LNHDA, SQIVND (reference sequence). The CDR3 length is 14 residues. The CDR3 here is CASTRGRGPYEQYF. The CDR3 coding sequence is TGTGCCAGTACCCGGGGCAGGGGGCCCTACGAGCAGTACTTC.

The CDR3 is CASSFSTGGGGNYGYTF. The DNA of the CDR3 is TGTGCCAGCAGCTTCTCGACAGGGGGTGGGGGAAACTATGGCTACACCTTC. This rearrangement joins TRBV11-2 to TRBJ1-2; 9 nucleotides agree with TRBD1. Losses at the gene ends were 3 bases for V and 2 bases for J; bases not matched to a gene: 10. The V gene's germline CDR1 is SGHAT and CDR2 FQNNGV. The length of the CDR3 is 17 residues.

The J gene is TRBJ2-1, the V gene TRBV5-8, with TRBD2 matching 7 bases. The CDR3 consists of 15 residues. The V segment lost 2 bases and the J segment 4 bases; nucleotides outside the gene matches: 6. Germline V gene sequence: CDR1 SGHTS, CDR2 YDEGEE. This CDR3 reads CASSFYGGIYNEQFF. CDR3 in DNA: TGTGCCAGCAGCTTTTACGGGGGGATTTACAATGAGCAGTTCTTC.

The chain links TRBV7-2 to TRBJ2-7, with D tentatively TRBD1 (6 bases). This CDR3 comprises 15 residues. The germline gives CDR1 SGHTA, CDR2 FQGNSA. With 4 bases removed from V and 0 bases from J, the gap between germline ends came to 13 bases. CDR3 loop: CASSSGTPLSYEQYF. The CDR3 nucleotides are TGTGCCAGCAGCTCCGGGACACCTCTCTCCTACGAGCAGTACTTC.

V is TRBV5-1 and J is TRBJ2-1, with D possibly TRBD1 on 5 matching bases. V dropped 1 base and J dropped 6 bases, with 11 bases sitting between them. CDR3 size: 14 residues. Germline CDR1 SGHRS, CDR2 YFSETQ. CDR3: CASSLPDRGNEQFF. Here the CDR3 DNA reads TGCGCCAGCAGCTTGCCTGATAGGGGCAATGAGCAGTTCTTC.

V usage is TRBV11-2 and J usage is TRBJ2-1, with TRBD1 matching 10 bases. V trimming: 3 bases; J trimming: 7 bases; junction bases outside the gene matches: 6. Germline V gives CDR1 SGHAT, CDR2 FQNNGV. The CDR3 runs to 15 residues. The CDR3 sequence is CASSFGTGVWNEQFF. CDR3 bases: TGTGCCAGCAGCTTTGGGACAGGGGTTTGGAATGAGCAGTTCTTC.